The 29 T cell receptor beta chains listed next were all sequenced from one sample in a study of CD8+ T cells in alopecia areata. In each case, RNA was isolated and then reverse transcribed into cDNA as the sequencing template. TCRdb keeps only in-frame clones here, not all; method: immunoSEQ multiplex PCR. This table holds about 180,000 clones, just under 60% found once. The sample consisted of CD4+ T cells sorted from blood, taken at week 0. These receptors originate from a human donor with alopecia areata.

This clone was counted between two and nine times. Within the sample, other DNA sequences also encode this same CDR3. CDR3 bases: TGTGCCAGCAGTTACAGGGGACGGGAGACCCAGTACTTC. It is translated as CASSYRGRETQYF. The chain recombines TRBV6-5 with TRBJ2-5; perhaps D is TRBD1 or TRBD2 (5 bases each). The CDR3 contains 13 residues. V gave up 2 bases and J gave up 5 bases, with 9 bases separating them. From germline, CDR1 is MNHEY and CDR2 SVGAGI.

This chain joins TRBV2 and TRBJ2-7, with 7 bases identical to TRBD1. J gave up 0 bases and V 10 bases, and 9 bases lay outside the gene matches. This CDR3 is 14 amino acids long. CDR1 and CDR2 from the germline V gene are SNHLY and FYNNEI. The CDR3 region has the DNA TGTGCCACCCAACCCCGGGACAGCTCCTACGAGCAGTACTTC. Translating gives CATQPRDSSYEQYF.

This clone was counted only a few times. The V call is TRBV11-2, the J call TRBJ2-1; D unresolved. The CDR3 sequence is 12 residues long. Per germline, CDR1 SGHAT and CDR2 FQNNGV. Trimming pared 5 bases from V and 10 bases from J, leaving 12 bases between. The DNA of the CDR3 is TGTGCCAGCAGCCATCCGGGTACAGAGCAGTTCTTC. Protein sequence: CASSHPGTEQFF.

CDR3 residues: CASSMEGGEQFF. The CDR3 nucleotides read TGTGCCAGTAGTATGGAGGGGGGGGAGCAGTTCTTC. V usage is TRBV19 and J usage is TRBJ2-1, with D tentatively TRBD2 (7 bases). CDR1 is LNHDA and CDR2 is SQIVND in the germline V gene (reference sequence). V lost 3 bases, J lost 10 bases, and 10 bases lay in between. This CDR3 region has 12 residues.

The chain couples TRBV30 to TRBJ2-1, with 7 bases identical to TRBD2. Trimming removed 4 bases from V and 6 bases from J; junction bases left unmatched: 9. This CDR3 spans 14 amino acids. Germline V gene sequence: CDR1 GTSNPN, CDR2 SVGIG (reference sequence). DNA for the CDR3: TGTGCCTGGATTCGTGGCGCGGGGGTCAATGAGCAGTTCTTC. It translates to CAWIRGAGVNEQFF.

The genes are TRBV19 and TRBJ1-1; D is unresolved. There are 12 residues in the CDR3. V shed 6 bases and J shed 3 bases, with 8 bases lying between them. Germline V gives CDR1 LNHDA, CDR2 SQIVND (reference sequence). The CDR3 sequence: CASSPDYTEAFF. The CDR3 DNA reads TGTGCCAGTAGCCCTGATTACACTGAAGCTTTCTTT.

This clone was counted a few times. The chain has TRBV7-2 and TRBJ2-7; 8 bases fit TRBD2. V dropped 5 bases and J dropped 3; count of bases not matched to a gene: 6. Germline CDR1 SGHTA, CDR2 FQGNSA. This CDR3 has 14 residues. Here the CDR3 DNA reads TGTGCCAGCAGCCTCGGGGGGGCCGTCTACGAGCAGTACTTC. The encoded protein is CASSLGGAVYEQYF.

The genes are TRBV10-3 and TRBJ1-6; D perhaps matches TRBD1 (6 bases). This CDR3 spans 14 amino acids. Trimming cost V 7 bases and J 7 bases, with 14 bases left between them. Germline V gives CDR1 ENHRY, CDR2 SYGVKD. The CDR3 loop reads CAITPGGWNSPLHF. The CDR3 nucleotides are TGTGCCATCACCCCGGGGGGCTGGAATTCACCCCTCCACTTT.

V and J are TRBV6-5 and TRBJ2-2, with 7 bases fitting TRBD1. V lost 6 bases to trimming and J lost 4 bases; unmatched junction nucleotides: 5. Germline CDR1 reads MNHEY; CDR2 reads SVGAGI. This CDR3 is 14 amino acids long. CDR3 coding DNA: TGTGCCAGCAGGCGACAGGGTTTCACCGGGGAGCTGTTTTTT. Translation gives CASRRQGFTGELFF.

The chain has TRBV30 and TRBJ2-2; the match to TRBD1 covers 7 bases. Germline trimming cut 5 bases from V and 0 bases from J; bases unmatched to any gene: 6. In germline, CDR1 is GTSNPN, CDR2 SVGIG (reference sequence). The CDR3 runs 15 residues. The CDR3 DNA follows: TGTGCCTGGGGTACCGGGACAGCGAACACCGGGGAGCTGTTTTTT. Residues: CAWGTGTANTGELFF. The full variable domain, its missing parts supplied by reference TRBV30 and TRBJ2-2, is SQTIHQWPATLVQPVGSPLSLECTVEGTSNPNLYWYRQAAGRGLQLLFYSVGIGQISSEVPQNLSASRPQDRQFILSSKKLLLSDSGFYLCAWGTGTANTGELFFGEGSRLTVL.

V and J are TRBV27 and TRBJ1-4; D remains unclear. CDR1 and CDR2 (germline): MNHEY, SMNVEV (reference sequence). The V end was cut by 4 bases, the J end by 0 bases, with 9 bases between. The CDR3 spans 15 residues. CDR3 protein: CASSSSYATNEKLFF. The DNA of the CDR3 is TGTGCCAGCAGTTCGAGTTATGCAACTAATGAAAAACTGTTTTTT.

This clone was recorded a few times. CDR3 DNA: TGTGCCATCAACCCAGGGGGCACGGAGACCCAGTACTTC. Its translation is CAINPGGTETQYF. V and J are TRBV10-3 and TRBJ2-5, with 8 bases aligning to TRBD1. The CDR3 has 13 amino acids. Germline values: CDR1 ENHRY, CDR2 SYGVKD. Germline trimming cut 7 bases from V and 5 bases from J; bases unmatched to any gene: 6.

Notes on this clone: Germline is not matched at one junction end, which may reflect a read error. The chain is built from TRBV7-3 and TRBJ2-1; D is undetermined. CDR3 length: 13 amino acids. Per germline, CDR1 SGHTA and CDR2 FQGTGA. The CDR3 spells CASSLTPGDEQFF. The CDR3 bases are TGTGCCAGCAGCCTAACCCCGGGCGATGAGCAGTTCTTC.

The chain joins TRBV4-1 to TRBJ2-5, with 8 bases identical to TRBD2. In germline, CDR1 is MGHRA, CDR2 YSYEKL. Trimming cost V 3 bases and J 5 bases; bases outside gene matches: 14. The CDR3 runs to 17 residues. Here the CDR3 reads CASSHPVGSGVSETQYF. CDR3 coding DNA: TGCGCCAGCAGCCATCCTGTTGGTAGCGGGGTCTCGGAGACCCAGTACTTC.

This chain uses TRBV27 with TRBJ1-3; no definite D call. This CDR3 region has 15 residues. Trimming took off 3 bases at V and 3 bases at J, with 12 bases between the two ends. CDR1 is MNHEY and CDR2 is SMNVEV in the germline V gene (reference sequence). CDR3 protein: CASSLTVRVGNTIYF. CDR3 in DNA: TGTGCCAGCAGTTTGACGGTGAGGGTTGGAAACACCATATATTTT.

This chain's CDR3 is CASSQVRNQPQHF. The CDR3 DNA reads TGCGCCAGCAGCCAAGTCCGCAATCAGCCCCAGCATTTT. This chain links TRBV4-1 with TRBJ1-5; D is uncertain. Germline lookup yields CDR1 MGHRA and CDR2 YSYEKL. The V end was cut by 1 base, the J end by 2 bases, with 3 bases between. CDR3 length: 13 amino acids.

This clone was seen a handful of times. The chain joins TRBV5-1 to TRBJ2-2; D is unresolved. CDR3 length: 13 residues. Germline CDR1 reads SGHRS; CDR2 reads YFSETQ. The V end lost 0 bases, the J end lost 7 bases, and 7 bases lay between the germline ends. The CDR3 reads CASSLESHGELFF. CDR3 sequence (DNA): TGCGCCAGCAGCTTGGAATCCCACGGGGAGCTGTTTTTT.

In this sample, this clone turned up once. J is TRBJ2-7 and V is TRBV30; possible D gene TRBD2, 5 bases. Trimming removed 3 bases from V and 2 bases from J, with 5 bases in between. The CDR3 length is 11 residues. CDR1 is GTSNPN, CDR2 SVGIG, per germline (reference sequence). DNA of the CDR3: TGTGCCTGGAGACTAGCCTACGAGCAGTACTTC. Its translation is CAWRLAYEQYF.

The V gene is TRBV19, the J gene TRBJ1-5; 7 bases agree with TRBD1. Germline V CDR1 and CDR2: LNHDA, SQIVND (reference sequence). The CDR3 extends over 13 amino acids. Trimming took 6 bases from V and 7 from J; bases not matched to a gene: 6. In DNA, the CDR3 is TGTGCCAGTAGGACAGGGTCGGAACAGCCCCAGCATTTT. It encodes CASRTGSEQPQHF.

With respect to this clone: Other DNA sequences from this sample encode an identical CDR3 as well. The gene calls are TRBV9 and TRBJ2-6; D not certain. Looked up from germline, CDR1 is SGDLS and CDR2 is YYNGEE. The V end was cut by 4 bases, the J end by 3 bases, with 11 bases between. CDR3 length equals 15 residues. CDR3 sequence: CASSPRVGGANVLTF. CDR3 sequence (DNA): TGTGCCAGCAGCCCACGTGTAGGTGGGGCCAACGTCCTGACTTTC.

The rearrangement uses TRBV25-1 and TRBJ2-1, with TRBD1 matching over 7 bases. The V segment lost 5 bases and the J segment 6 bases; nucleotides outside the gene matches: 10. Per germline, CDR1 MGHDK and CDR2 SYGVNS. The CDR3 is 15 residues long. CDR3: CASSQTGLVVNEQFF. The CDR3 nucleotides read TGTGCCAGCAGTCAGACAGGGTTAGTCGTCAATGAGCAGTTCTTC.

V usage is TRBV4-2 and J usage is TRBJ2-3, with unresolved D. V lost 0 bases, J lost 3 bases, and 4 bases lay in between. The CDR3 is 13 residues long. Germline V gene lookup returns CDR1 LGHNA and CDR2 YNFKEQ. CDR3 sequence (DNA): TGTGCCAGCAGCCAAGAAGGAACAGATACGCAGTATTTT. Encoded protein: CASSQEGTDTQYF.

On this clone: Its ends do not fully match the called genes, so a read error is possible. The CDR3, as DNA: TGTGCCAGCAGATTAGGGTATCTGGAGACCCAGTACTTC. Translation gives CASRLGYLETQYF. V and J are TRBV11-2 and TRBJ2-5, with D unresolved. CDR1 is SGHAT, CDR2 FQNNGV, per germline. The CDR3 is 13 amino acids. The full variable domain, with the rest looked up from reference TRBV11-2 and TRBJ2-5, is EAGVAQSPRYKIIEKRQSVAFWCNPISGHATLYWYQQILGQGPKLLIQFQNNGVVDDSQLPKDRFSAERLKGVDSTLKIQPAKLEDSAVYLCASRLGYLETQYFGPGTRLLVL.

This clone occurred a few times. The chain has TRBV7-9 and TRBJ2-1, with 11 bases identical to TRBD2. Germline V CDR1 and CDR2: SEHNR, FQNEAQ (reference sequence). The V gene end was trimmed by 5 bases and the J gene end by 0 bases; junction bases not matched to a gene: 6. This CDR3 contains 17 residues. In DNA, the CDR3 is TGTGCCAGCAGCAGGACTAGCGGGCTCAGCTCCTACAATGAGCAGTTCTTC. Its translation: CASSRTSGLSSYNEQFF.

The CDR3 sequence is CSVVSGADGYTF. For the CDR3, the DNA is TGCAGCGTTGTCTCGGGGGCGGATGGCTACACCTTC. The V gene is TRBV29-1, the J gene TRBJ1-2; TRBD1 is a possible D gene (6 bases). The CDR3 extends over 12 amino acids. V lost 4 bases, J lost 6 bases, and 12 bases lay in between. Looked up from germline, CDR1 is SQVTM and CDR2 is ANQGSEA.

This clone was observed a few times. The chain is built from TRBV30 and TRBJ1-2, with a tentative D call TRBD1 (6 bases). Per germline, CDR1 GTSNPN and CDR2 SVGIG (reference sequence). Trimming pared 5 bases from V and 7 bases from J, leaving 17 bases between. CDR3 length equals 13 residues. The CDR3 nucleotides read TGTGCCTGGGTACAGGGACCTGGTGCTGGCTACACCTTC. It yields the protein CAWVQGPGAGYTF.

The sample holds a few counts of this clone. CDR3 nucleotides: TGTGCCAGCAGCTTAGGGGCAGGGTGGGATGAGCAGTTCTTC. It is translated as CASSLGAGWDEQFF. V usage is TRBV11-2 and J usage is TRBJ2-1; possibly TRBD1 for D (5 bases). Trimming removed 1 base from V and 8 bases from J, with 12 bases in between. CDR1 SGHAT and CDR2 FQNNGV come from the germline V gene. The CDR3 spans 14 residues.

V gene TRBV19 combines with J gene TRBJ1-5; D gene uncertain. Trimming removed 6 bases at V and 1 base at J, with 10 bases between. The CDR3 is 14 residues long. Germline CDR1 is LNHDA and CDR2 is SQIVND (reference sequence). The CDR3 nucleotides read TGTGCCAGTAGATATCGGGAAAGCAATCAGCCCCAGCATTTT. This translates into CASRYRESNQPQHF.

The chain employs TRBV4-1 and TRBJ2-5; the D is unclear. CDR1 and CDR2 (germline): MGHRA, YSYEKL. CDR3 length equals 14 residues. V was trimmed by 0 bases and J by 7 bases, leaving 12 bases between them. The DNA for the CDR3 is TGCGCCAGCAGCCAAGATGGAATCGACGGGACCCAGTACTTC. Translating it yields CASSQDGIDGTQYF.